Included here is one T cell receptor beta chain sequence, with context. Next came a second PCR, run for about 6 to 11 cycles, which used a sample-barcoded 5' primer along with a J-beta primer mix. MiXCR, applied by TCRdb to the 5' RACE reads, yields one record per CDR3 protein. This table holds 1.5 million to 2 million distinct CDR3 sequences, around 42% found once. The data were obtained in a study of blood T cells in healthy people across ages. Germline lookup yields CDR1 LGHNA and CDR2 YSLEER. Trimming removed 0 bases from V and 5 bases from J, with 13 bases in between. CDR3 size: 16 residues. The J gene is TRBJ1-4, the V gene TRBV4-3; TRBD1 might be the D (5 bases). Sequenced input: blood. The sequence derives from a human donor in good health. The CDR3 spells CASSQDKGPANEKLFF. Here the CDR3 DNA reads TGCGCCAGCAGCCAAGATAAGGGACCGGCGAATGAAAAACTGTTTTTT.